What follows are 2 T cell receptor beta chains derived from one specimen sequenced in a study of T-cell reconstitution after alpha-beta-depleted transplantation in children. Researchers prepared the TCRbeta library using unique molecular identifiers, the study reports. One entry per CDR3 protein, called by TCRdb with MiXCR from the PCR reads. The data show 350,000 to 500,000 distinct CDR3 sequences, with around two fifths seen just once and 25% to 30% held by the top ten. This specimen consisted of PBMCs, obtained before TCRalphabeta/CD19-depleted stem cell transplant. These receptors came from a girl under 10 years old with aplastic anemia, due to receive a stem cell transplant.

This clonotype was observed once. The genes are TRBV20-1 and TRBJ2-7; 7 bases are shared with TRBD2. The germline V gene encodes CDR1 DFQATT and CDR2 SNEGSKA (reference sequence). V was pared by 3 bases and J by 2 bases, with 7 bases of the junction left unmatched. This CDR3 is 14 amino acids long. Written as DNA, the CDR3 is TGCAGTGCTAGTTTAGCGGGTTCTGCCTACGAGCAGTACTTC. Its protein is CSASLAGSAYEQYF.

The CDR3 bases are TGCAGCGTCCTTCGACAAGCGGGTTACAATGAGCAGTTCTTC. Its translation is CSVLRQAGYNEQFF. This chain connects TRBV29-1 to TRBJ2-1; tentatively, D is TRBD2 (6 bases). CDR1 SQVTM and CDR2 ANQGSEA come from the germline V gene. Trimming left V 6 bases short and J 4 bases short, with 16 bases between. This CDR3 spans 14 amino acids.